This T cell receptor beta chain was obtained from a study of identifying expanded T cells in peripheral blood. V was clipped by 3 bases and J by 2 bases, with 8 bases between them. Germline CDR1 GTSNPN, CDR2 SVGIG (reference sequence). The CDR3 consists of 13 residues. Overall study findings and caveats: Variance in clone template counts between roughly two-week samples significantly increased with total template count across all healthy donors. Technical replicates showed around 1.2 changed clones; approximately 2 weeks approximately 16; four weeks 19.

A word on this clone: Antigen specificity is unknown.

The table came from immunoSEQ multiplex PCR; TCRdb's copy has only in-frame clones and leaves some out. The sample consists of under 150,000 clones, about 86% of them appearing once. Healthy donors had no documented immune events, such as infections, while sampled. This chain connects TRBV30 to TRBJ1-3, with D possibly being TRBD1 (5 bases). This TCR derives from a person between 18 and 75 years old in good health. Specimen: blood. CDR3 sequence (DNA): TGTGCCTGGAGGCAGGGAGCTGGAAACACCATATATTTT. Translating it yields CAWRQGAGNTIYF.